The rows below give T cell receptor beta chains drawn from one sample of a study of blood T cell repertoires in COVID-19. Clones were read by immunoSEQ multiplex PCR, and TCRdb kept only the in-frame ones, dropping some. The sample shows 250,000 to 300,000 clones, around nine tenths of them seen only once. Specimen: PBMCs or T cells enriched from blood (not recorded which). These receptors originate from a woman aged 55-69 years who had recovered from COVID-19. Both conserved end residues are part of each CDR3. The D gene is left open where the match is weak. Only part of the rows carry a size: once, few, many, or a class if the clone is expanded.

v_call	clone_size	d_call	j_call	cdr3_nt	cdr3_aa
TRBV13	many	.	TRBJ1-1	TGTGCCAGCAGCCGGACCGGGACACCGATGAACACTGAAGCTTTCTTT	CASSRTGTPMNTEAFF
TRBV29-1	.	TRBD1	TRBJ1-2	TGCAGCGCTGGAGCCGGGACAGGGAACTATGGCTACACCTTC	CSAGAGTGNYGYTF
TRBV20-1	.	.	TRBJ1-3	TGCAGTGCTAGTACGGGGATCTACTCTGGAAACACCATATATTTT	CSASTGIYSGNTIYF
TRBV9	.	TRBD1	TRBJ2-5	TGTGCCAGCAGCGCCGGGACAGCTAAAGAGACCCAGTACTTC	CASSAGTAKETQYF
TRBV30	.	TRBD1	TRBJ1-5	TGTGCCTGGTCCGGGACAGGCAATCAGCCCCAGCATTTT	CAWSGTGNQPQHF
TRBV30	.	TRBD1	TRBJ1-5	TGTGCCTGGAGCCGACAGGGAGATCAGCCCCAGCATTTT	CAWSRQGDQPQHF
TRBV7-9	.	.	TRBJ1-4	TGTGCCAGCAGCTGGGACACCTCTAATGAAAAACTGTTTTTT	CASSWDTSNEKLFF
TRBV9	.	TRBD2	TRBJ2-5	TGTGCCAGCAGCGTTGGGGAGGTGCGGGGGGGCTCTGAGACCCAGTACTTC	CASSVGEVRGGSETQYF
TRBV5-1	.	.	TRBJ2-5	TGCGCCAGCAGCTTAGGAGGGGGGGCCTGGGGAGAGACCCAGTACTTC	CASSLGGGAWGETQYF
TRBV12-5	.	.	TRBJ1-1	TGTGCTAGTGCCCTCCCGGAGGGGAACACTGAAGCTTTCTTT	CASALPEGNTEAFF
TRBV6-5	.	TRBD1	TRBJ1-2	TGTGCCAGCAGTTACGGGACAGGGCCCCCAAGAGATGGCTACACCTTC	CASSYGTGPPRDGYTF
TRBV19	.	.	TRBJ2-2	TGTGCCAGTAGGCCCAGGGGCAGCACCGGGGAGCTGTTTTTT	CASRPRGSTGELFF
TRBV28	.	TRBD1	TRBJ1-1	TGTGCCAGCAGGACGGGACAGAAAAACACTGAAGCTTTCTTT	CASRTGQKNTEAFF
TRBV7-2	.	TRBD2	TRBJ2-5	TGTGCCAGCAGCTGGACTAGCGGGGGGGCACAAGAGACCCAGTACTTC	CASSWTSGGAQETQYF
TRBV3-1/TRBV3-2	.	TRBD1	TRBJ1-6	TGTGCCAGCAGCCCCAGGGACAGGAATTCACCCCTCCACTTT	CASSPRDRNSPLHF
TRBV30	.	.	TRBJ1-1	TGTGCCTGGAGTGTGGGTATGAGGACTGAAGCTTTCTTT	CAWSVGMRTEAFF
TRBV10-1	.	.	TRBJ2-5	TGCGCCAGCAGCCTAGCGCCTCAAGAGACCCAGTACTTC	CASSLAPQETQYF
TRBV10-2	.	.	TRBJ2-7	TGCGCCAGCAGTGTAGTCGAAACCTACGAGCAGTACTTC	CASSVVETYEQYF
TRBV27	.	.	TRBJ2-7	TGTGCCAGCAGTTTACGGGCAGGGAGGTCCTACGAGCAGTACTTC	CASSLRAGRSYEQYF
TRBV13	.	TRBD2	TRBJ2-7	TGTGCCAGCCGACAATGGGGGGGCTCCTACGAGCAGTACTTC	CASRQWGGSYEQYF
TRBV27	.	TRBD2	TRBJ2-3	TGTGCCAGCAGTCCCAGCGGGAGGGCCACAGATACGCAGTATTTT	CASSPSGRATDTQYF